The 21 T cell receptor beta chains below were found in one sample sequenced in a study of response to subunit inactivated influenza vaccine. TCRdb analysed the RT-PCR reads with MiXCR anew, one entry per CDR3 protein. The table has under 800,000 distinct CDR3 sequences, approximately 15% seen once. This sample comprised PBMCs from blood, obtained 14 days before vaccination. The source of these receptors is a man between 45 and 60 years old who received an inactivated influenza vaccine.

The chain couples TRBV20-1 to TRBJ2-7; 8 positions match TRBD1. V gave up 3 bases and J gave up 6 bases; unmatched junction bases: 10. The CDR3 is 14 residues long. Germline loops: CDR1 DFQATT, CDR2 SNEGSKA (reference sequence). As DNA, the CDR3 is TGCAGTGCTAGGGAGACAGGGGTGAGTGGCGAGCAGTACTTC. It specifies CSARETGVSGEQYF.

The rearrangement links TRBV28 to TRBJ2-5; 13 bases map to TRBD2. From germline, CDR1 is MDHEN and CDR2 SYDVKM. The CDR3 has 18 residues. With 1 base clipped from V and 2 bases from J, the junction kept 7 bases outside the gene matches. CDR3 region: CASSLLLLAGGVQETQYF. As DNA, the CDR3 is TGTGCCAGCAGTTTATTACTACTAGCGGGGGGGGTACAAGAGACCCAGTACTTC.

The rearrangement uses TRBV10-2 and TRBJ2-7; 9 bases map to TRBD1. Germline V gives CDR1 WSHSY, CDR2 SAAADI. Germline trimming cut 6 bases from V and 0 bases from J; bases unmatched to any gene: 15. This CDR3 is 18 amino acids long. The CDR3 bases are TGCGCCAGCAGGGAGCCGGGACAGGGTGTGGGGGACTCCTACGAGCAGTACTTC. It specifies CASREPGQGVGDSYEQYF.

This chain's CDR3 is CASSPVTQPRTGELFF. The CDR3 nucleotides are TGTGCCAGCAGCCCCGTGACACAACCGAGGACCGGGGAGCTGTTTTTT. The chain recombines TRBV6-1 with TRBJ2-2; no clear D gene. The CDR3 is 16 residues long. CDR1 is MNHNS, CDR2 SASEGT, per germline. Trimming stripped 6 bases from V and 5 bases from J, with 19 bases between.

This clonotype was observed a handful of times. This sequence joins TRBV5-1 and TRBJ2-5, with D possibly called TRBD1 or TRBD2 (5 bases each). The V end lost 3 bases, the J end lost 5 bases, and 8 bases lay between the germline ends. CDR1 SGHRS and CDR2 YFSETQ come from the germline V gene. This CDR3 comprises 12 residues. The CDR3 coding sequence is TGCGCCAGCAGCTCGGGGCCGGAGACCCAGTACTTC. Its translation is CASSSGPETQYF.

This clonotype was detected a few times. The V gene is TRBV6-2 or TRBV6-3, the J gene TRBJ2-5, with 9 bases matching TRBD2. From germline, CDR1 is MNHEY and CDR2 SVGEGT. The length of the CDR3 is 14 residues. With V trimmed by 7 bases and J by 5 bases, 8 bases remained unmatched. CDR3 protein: CASTRSSGSETQYF. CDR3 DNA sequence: TGTGCCAGCACCCGGAGTAGCGGGAGTGAGACCCAGTACTTC.

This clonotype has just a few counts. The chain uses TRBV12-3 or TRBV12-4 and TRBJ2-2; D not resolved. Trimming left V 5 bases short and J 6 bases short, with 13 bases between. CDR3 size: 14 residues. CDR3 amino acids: CASSLGVISGELFF. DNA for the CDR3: TGTGCCAGCAGTCTAGGAGTGATCTCCGGGGAGCTGTTTTTT.

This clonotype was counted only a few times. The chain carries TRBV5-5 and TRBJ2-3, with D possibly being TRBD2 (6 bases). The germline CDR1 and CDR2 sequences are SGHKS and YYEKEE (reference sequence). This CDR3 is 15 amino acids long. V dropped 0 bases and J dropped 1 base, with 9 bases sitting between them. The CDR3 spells CASSLVPGGTDTQYF. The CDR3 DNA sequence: TGTGCCAGCAGCTTGGTTCCGGGGGGCACAGATACGCAGTATTTT.

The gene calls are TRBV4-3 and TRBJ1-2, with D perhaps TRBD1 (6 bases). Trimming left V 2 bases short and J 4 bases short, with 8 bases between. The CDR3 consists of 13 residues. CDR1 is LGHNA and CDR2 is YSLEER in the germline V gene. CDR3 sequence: CASSQKQGYGYTF. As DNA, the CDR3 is TGCGCCAGCAGCCAAAAACAGGGCTATGGCTACACCTTC.

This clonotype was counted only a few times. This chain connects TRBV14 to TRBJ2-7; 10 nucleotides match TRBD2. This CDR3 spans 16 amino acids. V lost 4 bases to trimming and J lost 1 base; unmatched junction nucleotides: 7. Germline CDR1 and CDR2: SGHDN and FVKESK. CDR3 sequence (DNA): TGTGCCAGCAGCCCCGTGGGACTAGCGAATTCCTACGAGCAGTACTTC. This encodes CASSPVGLANSYEQYF.

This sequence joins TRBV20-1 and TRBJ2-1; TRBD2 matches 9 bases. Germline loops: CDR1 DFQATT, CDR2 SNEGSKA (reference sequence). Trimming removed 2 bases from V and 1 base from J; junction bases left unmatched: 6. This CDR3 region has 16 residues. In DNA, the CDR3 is TGCAGTGCTAGACTATTAGCGGGGGAATCCTACAATGAGCAGTTCTTC. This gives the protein CSARLLAGESYNEQFF.

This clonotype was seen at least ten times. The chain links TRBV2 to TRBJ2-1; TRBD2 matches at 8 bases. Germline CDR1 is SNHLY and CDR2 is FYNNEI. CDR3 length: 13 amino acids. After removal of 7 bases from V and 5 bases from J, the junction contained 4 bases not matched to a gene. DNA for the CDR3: TGTGCCAGCAAAACTAGCGGCAACAATGAGCAGTTCTTC. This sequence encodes CASKTSGNNEQFF.

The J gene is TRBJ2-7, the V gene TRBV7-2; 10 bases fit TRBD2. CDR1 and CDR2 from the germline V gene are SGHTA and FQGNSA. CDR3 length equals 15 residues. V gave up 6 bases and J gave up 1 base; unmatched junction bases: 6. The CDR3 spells CASRQQREGSYEQYF. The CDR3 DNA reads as TGTGCCAGCAGACAACAGCGGGAGGGTTCCTACGAGCAGTACTTC. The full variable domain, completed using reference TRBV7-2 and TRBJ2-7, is GAGVSQSPSNKVTEKGKDVELRCDPISGHTALYWYRQSLGQGLEFLIYFQGNSAPDKSGLPSDRFSAERTGGSVSTLTIQRTQQEDSAVYLCASRQQREGSYEQYFGPGTRLTVT.

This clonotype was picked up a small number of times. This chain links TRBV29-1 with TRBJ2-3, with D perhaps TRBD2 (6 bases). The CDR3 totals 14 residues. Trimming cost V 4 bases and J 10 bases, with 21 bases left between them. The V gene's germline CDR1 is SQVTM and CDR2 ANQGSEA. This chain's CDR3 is CSVVSGTTSSSQYF. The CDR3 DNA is TGCAGCGTTGTATCCGGAACGACTAGTTCTTCGCAGTATTTT.

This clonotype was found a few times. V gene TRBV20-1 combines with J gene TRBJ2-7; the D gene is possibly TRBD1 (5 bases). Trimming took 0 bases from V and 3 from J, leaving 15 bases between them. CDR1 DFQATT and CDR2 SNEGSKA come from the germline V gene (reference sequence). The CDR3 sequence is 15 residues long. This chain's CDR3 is CSARDLKRGFYEQYF. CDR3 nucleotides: TGCAGTGCTAGAGATCTTAAAAGGGGCTTCTACGAGCAGTACTTC.

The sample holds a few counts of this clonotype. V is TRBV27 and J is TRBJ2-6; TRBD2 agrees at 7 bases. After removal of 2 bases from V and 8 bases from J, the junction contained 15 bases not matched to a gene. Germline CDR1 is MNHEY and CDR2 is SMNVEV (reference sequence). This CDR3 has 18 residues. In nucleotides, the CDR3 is TGTGCCAGCAGTTTAGACGGGGAACAGCGGGATTTGCCCAACGTCCTGACTTTC. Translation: CASSLDGEQRDLPNVLTF.

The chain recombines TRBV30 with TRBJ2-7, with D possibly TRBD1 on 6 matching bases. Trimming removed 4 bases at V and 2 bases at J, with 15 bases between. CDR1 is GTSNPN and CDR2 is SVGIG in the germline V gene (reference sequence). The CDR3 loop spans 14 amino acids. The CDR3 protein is CAWTPGTPAYEQYF. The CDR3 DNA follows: TGTGCCTGGACCCCCGGGACACCCGCCTACGAGCAGTACTTC.

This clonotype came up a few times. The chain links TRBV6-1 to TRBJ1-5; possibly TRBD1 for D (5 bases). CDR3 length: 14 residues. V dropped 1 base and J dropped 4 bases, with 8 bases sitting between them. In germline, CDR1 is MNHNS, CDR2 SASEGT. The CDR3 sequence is CASSEVNRNQPQHF. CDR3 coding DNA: TGTGCCAGCAGTGAAGTGAACAGGAATCAGCCCCAGCATTTT.

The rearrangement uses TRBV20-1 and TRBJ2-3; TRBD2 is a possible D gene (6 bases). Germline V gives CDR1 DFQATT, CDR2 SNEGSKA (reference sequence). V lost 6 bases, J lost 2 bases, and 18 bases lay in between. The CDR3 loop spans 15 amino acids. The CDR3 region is CSAEGGRGSTDTQYF. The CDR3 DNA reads TGCAGTGCCGAGGGAGGAAGGGGCTCCACAGATACGCAGTATTTT.

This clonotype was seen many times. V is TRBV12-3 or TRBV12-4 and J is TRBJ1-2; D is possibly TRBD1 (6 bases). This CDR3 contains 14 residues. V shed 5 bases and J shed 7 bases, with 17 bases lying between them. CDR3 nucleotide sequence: TGTGCCAGCAGTCATGCAGGGGCGATGTCTGGCTACACCTTC. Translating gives CASSHAGAMSGYTF.

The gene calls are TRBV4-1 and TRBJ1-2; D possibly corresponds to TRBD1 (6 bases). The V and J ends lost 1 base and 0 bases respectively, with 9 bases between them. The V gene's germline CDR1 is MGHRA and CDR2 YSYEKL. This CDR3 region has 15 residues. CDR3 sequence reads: CASSQVPGANYGYTF. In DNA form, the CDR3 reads TGCGCCAGCAGCCAAGTTCCAGGGGCTAACTATGGCTACACCTTC.